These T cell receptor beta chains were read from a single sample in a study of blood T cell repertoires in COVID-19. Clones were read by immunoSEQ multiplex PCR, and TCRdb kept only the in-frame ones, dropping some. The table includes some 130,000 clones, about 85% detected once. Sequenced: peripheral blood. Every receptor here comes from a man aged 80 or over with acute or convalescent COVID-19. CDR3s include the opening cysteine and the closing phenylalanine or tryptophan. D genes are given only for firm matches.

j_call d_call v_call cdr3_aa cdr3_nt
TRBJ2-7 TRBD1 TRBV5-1 CASSWNPGQGIYEQYF TGCGCCAGCAGCTGGAACCCGGGACAGGGTATCTACGAGCAGTACTTC
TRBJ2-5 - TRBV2 CASRDTRLLFWTQYF TGTGCCAGCAGGGACACCCGCCTACTTTTTTGGACCCAGTACTTC
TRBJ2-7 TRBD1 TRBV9 CASSAGTGGLYEQYF TGTGCCAGCAGCGCCGGGACAGGGGGCTTGTACGAGCAGTACTTC
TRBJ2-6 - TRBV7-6 CASSGGGALGANVLTF TGTGCCAGCAGCGGTGGGGGGGCGTTAGGGGCCAACGTCCTGACTTTC
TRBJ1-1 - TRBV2 CAGRTVNTEAFF TGTGCCGGCCGGACAGTGAACACTGAAGCTTTCTTT
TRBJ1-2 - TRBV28 CASSVPPPGYYGYTF TGTGCCAGCAGTGTCCCCCCCCCAGGGTACTATGGCTACACCTTC
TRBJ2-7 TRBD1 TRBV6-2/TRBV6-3 CASSTGTGAEQYF TGTGCCAGCAGTACCGGGACAGGGGCCGAGCAGTACTTC
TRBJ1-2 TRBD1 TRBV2 CASSGDRGGYTF TGTGCCAGCAGTGGAGACAGGGGTGGCTACACCTTC
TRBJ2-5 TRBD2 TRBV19 CASSTTLAGGTYQETQYF TGTGCCAGTAGTACTACACTAGCGGGGGGCACTTACCAAGAGACCCAGTACTTC
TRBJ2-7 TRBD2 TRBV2 CASSVKRESPEQYF TGTGCCAGCAGTGTAAAGCGGGAGTCGCCCGAGCAGTACTTC
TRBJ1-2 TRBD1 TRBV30 CAWSGPSRQGAVYGYTF TGTGCCTGGAGTGGCCCCAGTCGTCAGGGGGCTGTCTATGGCTACACCTTC
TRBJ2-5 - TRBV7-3 CASSLKGQGETQYF TGTGCCAGCAGCTTAAAAGGGCAGGGAGAGACCCAGTACTTC
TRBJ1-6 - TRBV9 CASSSTDSNSPLHF TGTGCCAGCAGCTCTACGGACTCGAATTCACCCCTCCACTTT
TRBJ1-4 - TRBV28 CASSGRGSAREGKLFF TGTGCCAGCAGCGGGAGGGGGAGCGCACGGGAGGGAAAACTGTTTTTT
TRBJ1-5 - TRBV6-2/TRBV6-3 CASSPPSGQPQHF TGTGCCAGCAGCCCCCCCAGTGGTCAGCCCCAGCATTTT
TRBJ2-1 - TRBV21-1 CASNTQGQGSMSGMNEQFF TGTGCCAGCAACACCCAGGGACAGGGGAGTATGTCGGGTATGAATGAGCAGTTCTTC
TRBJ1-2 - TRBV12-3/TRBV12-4 CASSFKGYTF TGTGCCAGCAGTTTTAAAGGCTACACCTTC